This T cell receptor beta chain was sequenced in a study of CD8+ T cells in alopecia areata. Study context: Treatment ran 6 to 18 months, with 6 months of follow-up afterward.

Germline CDR1 reads LGHNA; CDR2 reads YSLEER. V gave up 4 bases and J gave up 5 bases; unmatched junction bases: 7. This CDR3 region has 14 residues. TCR sequencing used cDNA made by reverse transcription of extracted RNA. The data were produced by immunoSEQ multiplex PCR, yet TCRdb's version contains in-frame clones alone and is incomplete. There are some 130,000 clones in the sample; 58% occur only once, and 3.5% to 5% lies in the top ten. The material was CD4+ T cells sorted from blood, obtained at week 0. This clonotype originated in a human donor with alopecia areata. The chain carries TRBV4-3 and TRBJ2-5; the match to TRBD1 covers 7 bases. The CDR3 DNA sequence: TGCGCCAGCAGCCCGGGACAGATTCGGGAGACCCAGTACTTC. Protein product: CASSPGQIRETQYF.